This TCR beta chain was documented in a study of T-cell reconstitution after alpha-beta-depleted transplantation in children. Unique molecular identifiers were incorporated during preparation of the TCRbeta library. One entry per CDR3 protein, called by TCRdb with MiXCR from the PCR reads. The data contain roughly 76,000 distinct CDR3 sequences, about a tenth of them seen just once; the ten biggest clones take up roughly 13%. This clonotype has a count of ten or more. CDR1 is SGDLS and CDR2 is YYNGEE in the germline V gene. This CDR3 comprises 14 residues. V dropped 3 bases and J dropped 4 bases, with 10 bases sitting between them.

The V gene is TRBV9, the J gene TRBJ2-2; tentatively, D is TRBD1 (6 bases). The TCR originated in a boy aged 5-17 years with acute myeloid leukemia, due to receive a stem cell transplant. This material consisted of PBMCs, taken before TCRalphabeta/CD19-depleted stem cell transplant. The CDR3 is CASSATGSTGELFF. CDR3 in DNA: TGTGCCAGCAGCGCGACAGGTTCCACCGGGGAGCTGTTTTTT. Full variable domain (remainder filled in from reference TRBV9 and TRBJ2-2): DSGVTQTPKHLITATGQRVTLRCSPRSGDLSVYWYQQSLDQGLQFLIQYYNGEERAKGNILERFSAQQFPDLHSELNLSSLELGDSALYFCASSATGSTGELFFGEGSRLTVL.